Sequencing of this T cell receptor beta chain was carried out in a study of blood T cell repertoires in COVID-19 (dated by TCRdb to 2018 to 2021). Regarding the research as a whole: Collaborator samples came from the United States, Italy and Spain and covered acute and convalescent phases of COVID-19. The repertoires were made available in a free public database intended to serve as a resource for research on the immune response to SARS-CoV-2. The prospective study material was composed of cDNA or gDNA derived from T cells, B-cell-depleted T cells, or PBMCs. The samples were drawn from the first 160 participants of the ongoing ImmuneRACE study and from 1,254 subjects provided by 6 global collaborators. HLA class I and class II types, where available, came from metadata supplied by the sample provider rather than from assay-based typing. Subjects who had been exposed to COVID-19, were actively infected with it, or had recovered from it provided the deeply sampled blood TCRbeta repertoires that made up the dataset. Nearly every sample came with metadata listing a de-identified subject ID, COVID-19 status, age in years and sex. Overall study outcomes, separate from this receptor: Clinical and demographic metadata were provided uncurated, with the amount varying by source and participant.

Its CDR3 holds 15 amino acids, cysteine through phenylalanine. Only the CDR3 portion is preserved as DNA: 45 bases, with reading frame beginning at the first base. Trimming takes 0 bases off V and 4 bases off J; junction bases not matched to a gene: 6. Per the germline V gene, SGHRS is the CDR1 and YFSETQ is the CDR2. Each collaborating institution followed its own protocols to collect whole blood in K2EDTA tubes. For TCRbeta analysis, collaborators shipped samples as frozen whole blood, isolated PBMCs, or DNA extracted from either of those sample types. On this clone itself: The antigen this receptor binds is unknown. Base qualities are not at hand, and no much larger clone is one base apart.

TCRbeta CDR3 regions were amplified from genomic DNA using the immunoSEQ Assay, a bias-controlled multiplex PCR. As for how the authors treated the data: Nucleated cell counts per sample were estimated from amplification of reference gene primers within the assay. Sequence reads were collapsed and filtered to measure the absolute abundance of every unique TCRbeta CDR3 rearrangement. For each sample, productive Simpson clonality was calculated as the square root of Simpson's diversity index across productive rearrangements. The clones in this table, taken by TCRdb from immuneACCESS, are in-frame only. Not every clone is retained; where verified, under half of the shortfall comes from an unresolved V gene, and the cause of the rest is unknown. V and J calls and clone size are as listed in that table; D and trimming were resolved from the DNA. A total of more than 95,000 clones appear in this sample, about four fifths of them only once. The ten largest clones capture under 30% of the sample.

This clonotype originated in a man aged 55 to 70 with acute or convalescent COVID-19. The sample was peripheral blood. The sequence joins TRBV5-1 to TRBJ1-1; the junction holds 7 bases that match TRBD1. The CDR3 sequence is CASSLEGGLGTEAFF. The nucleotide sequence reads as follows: TGCGCCAGCAGCTTGGAAGGGGGCTTGGGCACTGAAGCTTTCTTT. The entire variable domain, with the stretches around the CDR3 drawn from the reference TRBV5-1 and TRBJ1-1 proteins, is KAGVTQTPRYLIKTRGQQVTLSCSPISGHRSVSWYQQTPGQGLQFLFEYFSETQRNKGNFPGRFSGRQFSNSRSEMNVSTLELGDSALYLCASSLEGGLGTEAFFGQGTRLTVV.